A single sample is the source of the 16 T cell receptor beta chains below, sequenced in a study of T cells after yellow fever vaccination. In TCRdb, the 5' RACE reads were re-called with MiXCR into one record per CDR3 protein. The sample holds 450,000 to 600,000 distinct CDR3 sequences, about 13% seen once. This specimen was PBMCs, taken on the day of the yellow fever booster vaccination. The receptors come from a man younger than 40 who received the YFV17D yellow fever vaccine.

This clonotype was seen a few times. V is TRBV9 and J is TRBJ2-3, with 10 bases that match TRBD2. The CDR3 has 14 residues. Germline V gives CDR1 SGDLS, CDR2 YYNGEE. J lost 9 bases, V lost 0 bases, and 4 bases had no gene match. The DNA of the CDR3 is TGTGCCAGCAGCGTAGAGCTAGCGGGGGTGACGCAGTATTTT. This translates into CASSVELAGVTQYF.

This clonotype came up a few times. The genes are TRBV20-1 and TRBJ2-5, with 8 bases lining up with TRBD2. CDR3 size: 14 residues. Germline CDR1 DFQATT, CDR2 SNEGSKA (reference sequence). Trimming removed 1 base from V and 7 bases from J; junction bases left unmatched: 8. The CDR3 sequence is CSARGGLAGATQYF. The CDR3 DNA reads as TGCAGTGCTAGAGGCGGACTAGCTGGCGCGACCCAGTACTTC.

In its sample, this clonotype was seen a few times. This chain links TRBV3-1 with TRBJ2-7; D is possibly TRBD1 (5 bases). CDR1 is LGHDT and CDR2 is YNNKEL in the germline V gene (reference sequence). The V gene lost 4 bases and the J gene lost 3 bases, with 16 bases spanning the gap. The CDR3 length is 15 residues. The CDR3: CASSPQLDTYYEQYF. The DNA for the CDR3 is TGTGCCAGCAGCCCCCAACTGGACACTTACTACGAGCAGTACTTC.

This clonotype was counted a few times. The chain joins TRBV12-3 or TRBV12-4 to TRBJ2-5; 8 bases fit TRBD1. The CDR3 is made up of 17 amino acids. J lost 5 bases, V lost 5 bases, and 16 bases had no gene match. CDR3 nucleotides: TGTGCCAGCAGTGTCCAACAGGGGGAACTAGGACAGGAGACCCAGTACTTC. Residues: CASSVQQGELGQETQYF.

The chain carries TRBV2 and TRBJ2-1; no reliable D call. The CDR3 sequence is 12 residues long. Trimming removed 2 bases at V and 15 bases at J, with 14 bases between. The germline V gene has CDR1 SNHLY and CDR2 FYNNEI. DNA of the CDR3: TGTGCCAGCAGTGAAAGTCAGGCGTTCCCGTTCTTC. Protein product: CASSESQAFPFF. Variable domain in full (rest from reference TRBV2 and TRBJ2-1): EPEVTQTPSHQVTQMGQEVILRCVPISNHLYFYWYRQILGQKVEFLVSFYNNEISEKSEIFDDQFSVERPDGSNFTLKIRSTKLEDSAMYFCASSESQAFPFFGPGTRLTVL.

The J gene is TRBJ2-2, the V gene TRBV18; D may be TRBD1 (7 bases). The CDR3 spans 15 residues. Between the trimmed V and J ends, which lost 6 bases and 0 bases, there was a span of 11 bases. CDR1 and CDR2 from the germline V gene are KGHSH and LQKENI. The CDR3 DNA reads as TGTGCCAGCTCGCGGGACAGCTCGAACACCGGGGAGCTGTTTTTT. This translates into CASSRDSSNTGELFF.

The CDR3, as DNA: TGTGCCAGCAGCTTAGTTGCCCAAGAGACCCAGTACTTC. Translating gives CASSLVAQETQYF. The chain employs TRBV7-2 and TRBJ2-5; D uncertain. Germline V gives CDR1 SGHTA, CDR2 FQGNSA. The CDR3 runs 13 residues. V dropped 1 base and J dropped 1 base, with 4 bases sitting between them.

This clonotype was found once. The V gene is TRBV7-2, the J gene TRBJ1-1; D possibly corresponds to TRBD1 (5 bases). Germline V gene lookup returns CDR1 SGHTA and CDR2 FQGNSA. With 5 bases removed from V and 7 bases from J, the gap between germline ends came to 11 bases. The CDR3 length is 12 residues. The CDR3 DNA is TGTGCCAGCAGCCCGGGGCGGGGTGAAGCTTTCTTT. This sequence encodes CASSPGRGEAFF.

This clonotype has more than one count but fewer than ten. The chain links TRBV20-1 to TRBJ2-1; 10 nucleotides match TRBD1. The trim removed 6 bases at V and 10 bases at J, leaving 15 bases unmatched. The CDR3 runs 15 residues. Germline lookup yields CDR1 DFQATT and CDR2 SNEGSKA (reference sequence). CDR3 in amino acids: CSARPGTGAFWEQFF. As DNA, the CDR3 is TGCAGTGCAAGACCCGGGACAGGGGCCTTTTGGGAGCAGTTCTTC.

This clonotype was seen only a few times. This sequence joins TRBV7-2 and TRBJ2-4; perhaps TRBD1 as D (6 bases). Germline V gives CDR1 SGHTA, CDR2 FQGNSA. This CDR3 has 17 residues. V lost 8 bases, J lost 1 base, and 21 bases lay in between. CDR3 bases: TGTGCCAGCGGTCAGGGGCCTCATCTCATGGCCAAAAACATTCAGTACTTC. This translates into CASGQGPHLMAKNIQYF.

CDR3 DNA: TGTGCCAGCAGCTTGAGGCTAGTAGGTTCAGATACGCAGTATTTT. It codes for CASSLRLVGSDTQYF. The chain has TRBV5-4 and TRBJ2-3; no clear D. Looked up from germline, CDR1 is SGHNT and CDR2 is YYREEE (reference sequence). V lost 1 base and J 4 bases, leaving 13 bases between the germline ends. This CDR3 is 15 amino acids long. Combining the CDR3 with reference TRBV5-4 and TRBJ2-3 gives the whole variable domain ETGVTQSPTHLIKTRGQQVTLRCSSQSGHNTVSWYQQALGQGPQFIFQYYREEENGRGNFPPRFSGLQFPNYSSELNVNALELDDSALYLCASSLRLVGSDTQYFGPGTRLTVL.

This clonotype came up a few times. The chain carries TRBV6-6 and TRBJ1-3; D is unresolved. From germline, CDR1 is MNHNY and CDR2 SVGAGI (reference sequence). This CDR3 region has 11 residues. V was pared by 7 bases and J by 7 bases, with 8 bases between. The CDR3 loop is CASNRQNTIYF. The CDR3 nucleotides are TGTGCCAGCAACCGTCAGAACACCATATATTTT.

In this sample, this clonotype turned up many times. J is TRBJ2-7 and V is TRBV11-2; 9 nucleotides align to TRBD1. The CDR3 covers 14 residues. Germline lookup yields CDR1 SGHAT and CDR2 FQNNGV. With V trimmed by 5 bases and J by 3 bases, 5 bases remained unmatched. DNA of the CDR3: TGTGCCAGCAGCCCCCGGACAGGGGTCTACGAGCAGTACTTC. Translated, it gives CASSPRTGVYEQYF.

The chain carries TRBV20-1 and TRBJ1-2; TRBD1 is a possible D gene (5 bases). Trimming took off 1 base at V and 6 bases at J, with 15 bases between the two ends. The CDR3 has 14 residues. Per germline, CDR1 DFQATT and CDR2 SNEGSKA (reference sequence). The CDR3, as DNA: TGCAGTGCTAGAGGTCAGGGACTGGGGAATGGCTACACCTTC. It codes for CSARGQGLGNGYTF.

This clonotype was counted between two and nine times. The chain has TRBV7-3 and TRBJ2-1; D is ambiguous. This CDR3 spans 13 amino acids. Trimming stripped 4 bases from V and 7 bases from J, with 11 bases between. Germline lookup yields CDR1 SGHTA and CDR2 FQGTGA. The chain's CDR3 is CASSSITDNEQFF. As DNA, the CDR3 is TGTGCCAGCAGCTCGATCACGGATAATGAGCAGTTCTTC. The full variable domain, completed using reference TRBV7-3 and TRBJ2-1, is GAGVSQTPSNKVTEKGKYVELRCDPISGHTALYWYRQSLGQGPEFLIYFQGTGAADDSGLPNDRFFAVRPEGSVSTLKIQRTERGDSAVYLCASSSITDNEQFFGPGTRLTVL.

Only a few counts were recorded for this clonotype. CDR3: CASSPLGSSGRTEAFF. The CDR3 DNA follows: TGTGCCAGCAGCCCCCTCGGATCCAGCGGTCGAACTGAAGCTTTCTTT. The chain links TRBV3-1 to TRBJ1-1; D is undetermined. Germline-derived CDR1 and CDR2 are LGHDT and YNNKEL (reference sequence). There are 16 residues in the CDR3. Between the trimmed V and J ends, which lost 4 bases and 5 bases, there was a span of 20 bases.